This T cell receptor (beta chain) stems from a study of blood T cell repertoires in COVID-19. In the authors' methods: Reference gene primer amplification yielded estimated nucleated cell counts. TCRdb's table, derived via immunoSEQ multiplex PCR, lists solely in-frame clones and lacks some. V, J and clone size were drawn from that table, and D and trimming were deduced from the DNA. The top ten hold about 10% of the sample, which has 210,000 or so clones, approximately 78% seen once. The CDR3 length is 13 residues. Germline V gene lookup returns CDR1 SGHDT and CDR2 YYEEEE. The V and J ends lost 0 bases and 10 bases respectively, with 11 bases between them.

This receptor was identified in a woman of 80 years or more with acute or convalescent COVID-19. The chain recombines TRBV5-6 with TRBJ2-1, with a possible D match to TRBD2 (6 bases). Material for sequencing was peripheral blood. This CDR3 is CASSLEASEEQFF. CDR3 in DNA: TGTGCCAGCAGCTTGGAGGCTAGCGAAGAGCAGTTCTTC.